Given below is one TCR beta chain in context. Its antigen remains unknown. What went into each PCR as a spike was synthetic TCR analog templates. Generated by immunoSEQ multiplex PCR, the TCRdb table keeps only in-frame clones and is missing some. The table has about 84,000 clones, 82% seen once; the top ten hold 9.5%. The data belong to a study of PD-L1 blockade in urothelial cancer. Study in general: Blood analysis took place 3 weeks (second dose) and 6 weeks after treatment start. Whole-study findings and limits: Enhanced expansion of tumor-associated blood clones at 3 weeks characterized durable-benefit patients.

The CDR3 sequence is 15 residues long. V gave up 0 bases and J gave up 6 bases; unmatched junction bases: 8. Germline V gene lookup returns CDR1 SGHTS and CDR2 YDEGEE. The J gene is TRBJ1-1, the V gene TRBV5-8; 7 bases agree with TRBD1. The starting material was PBMCs, obtained around atezolizumab (anti-PD-L1) treatment. The receptor comes from a man aged 65-85 years with urothelial cancer. CDR3 protein: CASSLETGSFAEAFF. In DNA form, the CDR3 reads TGTGCCAGCAGCTTGGAGACAGGGTCTTTCGCTGAAGCTTTCTTT.